These 5 T cell receptor beta chains share one sample of origin, sequenced in a study of tumour-infiltrating T cells in Burkitt lymphoma. TCRdb's table, derived via immunoSEQ multiplex PCR, lists solely in-frame clones and lacks some. Here the sample spans 1,500 to 2,500 clones, approximately 12% being singletons. Sequenced sample: tumor tissue. These receptors all come from a human donor with Burkitt lymphoma.

The V gene is TRBV10-1, the J gene TRBJ2-2; 14 positions agree with TRBD2. Germline loops: CDR1 WNHNN, CDR2 SYGVQD (reference sequence). V gave up 8 bases and J gave up 7 bases; unmatched junction bases: 6. CDR3 length: 15 amino acids. This chain's CDR3 is CASETSGGAGGELFF. CDR3 bases: TGCGCCAGCGAGACTAGCGGGGGGGCAGGCGGGGAGCTGTTTTTT.

This clone was recorded a few times. The V and J genes are TRBV9 and TRBJ1-1; 10 bases are a match to TRBD1. The CDR3 has 15 residues. V was pared by 4 bases and J by 4 bases, with 7 bases of the junction left unmatched. Germline-derived CDR1 and CDR2 are SGDLS and YYNGEE. The CDR3 loop reads CASSSRTGGSTEAFF. The CDR3, as DNA: TGTGCCAGCAGCTCCCGGACAGGGGGGAGCACTGAAGCTTTCTTT.

The rearrangement uses TRBV4-2 and TRBJ2-5; a possible D gene is TRBD1 (6 bases). The V end was cut by 1 base, the J end by 0 bases, with 12 bases between. Germline values: CDR1 LGHNA, CDR2 YNFKEQ. The CDR3 is 16 residues long. CDR3 nucleotides: TGTGCCAGCAGCCAAGCAGGGGCCCCGTACCAAGAGACCCAGTACTTC. This translates into CASSQAGAPYQETQYF.

This clone was found a few times. The chain combines TRBV7-3 with TRBJ2-5; D uncertain. This CDR3 has 15 residues. V lost 7 bases and J 0 bases, leaving 15 bases between the germline ends. Germline CDR1 reads SGHTA; CDR2 reads FQGTGA. The CDR3 spells CASKSPPTYQETQYF. For the CDR3, the DNA is TGTGCCAGCAAGTCTCCCCCGACGTACCAAGAGACCCAGTACTTC.

A few counts support this clone. This rearrangement joins TRBV28 to TRBJ1-1; 7 nucleotides line up with TRBD1. This CDR3 contains 18 residues. Per the germline V gene, CDR1 is MDHEN and CDR2 is SYDVKM. With V trimmed by 3 bases and J by 1 base, 14 bases remained unmatched. The CDR3 region is CASSFPGTVDAWNTEAFF. CDR3 nucleotide sequence: TGTGCCAGCAGTTTCCCCGGGACAGTGGATGCTTGGAACACTGAAGCTTTCTTT.